The TCR beta chain described here comes from a study of blood T cell repertoires in COVID-19 (dated by TCRdb to 2020 to 2021). Turning to the overall study: Recovered participants in ImmuneRACE Cohort 3 were defined as having two consecutive negative NP/OP PCR tests, clearance from a healthcare professional, or resolution of symptoms. Collaborator samples came from the United States, Italy and Spain and covered acute and convalescent phases of COVID-19. The prospective study material was composed of cDNA or gDNA derived from T cells, B-cell-depleted T cells, or PBMCs. Deeply sampled blood TCRbeta repertoires from subjects exposed to, actively infected with, or recovered from COVID-19 were included in the dataset. The repertoires were released in a freely available public database intended as a resource for research on the immune response to SARS-CoV-2. The samples were drawn from two sources: the first 160 participants of the ongoing ImmuneRACE study, and 1,200 or so subjects contributed by 6 global collaborators. The sample metadata nearly always contained a de-identified subject ID, COVID-19 status, age in years and sex. Where HLA class I and class II types were available, the types were taken from metadata supplied by the sample provider, not from assay-based typing. Results and caveats for the whole study, not just this receptor: Clinical and demographic metadata were provided uncurated, with the amount varying by source and participant.

The V and J ends are trimmed by 4 bases and 4 bases, leaving 7 bases between them. The CDR3 spans 12 residues, from the cysteine through the phenylalanine. Left in the record is the CDR3 DNA by itself, 36 bases read in frame from the first base. CDR1 SGHNT and CDR2 YENEEA were looked up in the germline V gene. This clone was seen just once. This receptor's antigen is unknown. Base qualities are missing; no much larger clone stands one base away. Participants in the prospective study were aged about 18 to 100 years, lived in 24 United States geographic areas, and enrolled through a virtual design. To assign participants to cohorts, the prospective study relied on clinical history that participants themselves reported in a screening survey and a study questionnaire. In the prospective study, mobile phlebotomists collected whole blood, serum and a nasopharyngeal or oropharyngeal swab from each participant. Over a roughly 2-month period, participants in the prospective study had the option of providing additional blood draws and questionnaires. Prospective study blood samples were shipped either frozen or at room temperature before DNA extraction.

The immunoSEQ Assay, a bias-controlled multiplex PCR, was used to amplify TCRbeta CDR3 regions from genomic DNA. The authors' pipeline ran thus. The number of nucleated cells in each sample was estimated from the amplification of reference gene primers within the assay. To quantify the absolute abundance of each unique TCRbeta CDR3 rearrangement, sequence reads were collapsed and filtered. For each sample, productive Simpson clonality was calculated by taking the square root of Simpson's diversity index across productive rearrangements. Here the immuneACCESS table is served through TCRdb, limited to in-frame sequences with V and J called. Missing clones are a known gap in these copies; in checked studies unresolved V genes cover under half, and the rest lacks a known reason. From that table come the V and J calls and clone size; the DNA was used to work out D and trimming. A total of approximately 150,000 clones appear in this sample, 65% to 80% of them only once. Around 19% of the sample is in the top ten clones.

This chain joins TRBV11-3 to TRBJ1-2, and TRBD1 may be the D gene, going by 5 matching bases. The sequenced sample consisted of PBMCs or T cells enriched from blood (not recorded which). The sequence came from a woman in her 70s in a cohort exposed to, infected with or recovered from COVID-19 (not recorded which). The DNA sequence is as follows: TGTGCCAGCAGCTCCGACAGCTATGGCTACACCTTC. The translation is CASSSDSYGYTF.